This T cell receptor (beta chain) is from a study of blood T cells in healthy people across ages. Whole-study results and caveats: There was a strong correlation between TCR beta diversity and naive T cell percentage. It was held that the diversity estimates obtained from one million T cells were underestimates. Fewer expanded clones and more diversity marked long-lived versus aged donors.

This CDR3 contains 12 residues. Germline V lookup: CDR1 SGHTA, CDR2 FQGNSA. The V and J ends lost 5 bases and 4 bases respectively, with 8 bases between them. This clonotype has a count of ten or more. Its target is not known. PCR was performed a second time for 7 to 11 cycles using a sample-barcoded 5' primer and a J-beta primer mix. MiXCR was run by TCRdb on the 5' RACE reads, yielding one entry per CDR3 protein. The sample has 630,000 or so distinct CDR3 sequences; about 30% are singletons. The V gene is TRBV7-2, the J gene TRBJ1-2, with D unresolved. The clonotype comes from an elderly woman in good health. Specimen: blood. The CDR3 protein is CASSPRSYGYTF. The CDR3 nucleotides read TGTGCCAGCAGCCCCCGATCCTATGGCTACACCTTC.